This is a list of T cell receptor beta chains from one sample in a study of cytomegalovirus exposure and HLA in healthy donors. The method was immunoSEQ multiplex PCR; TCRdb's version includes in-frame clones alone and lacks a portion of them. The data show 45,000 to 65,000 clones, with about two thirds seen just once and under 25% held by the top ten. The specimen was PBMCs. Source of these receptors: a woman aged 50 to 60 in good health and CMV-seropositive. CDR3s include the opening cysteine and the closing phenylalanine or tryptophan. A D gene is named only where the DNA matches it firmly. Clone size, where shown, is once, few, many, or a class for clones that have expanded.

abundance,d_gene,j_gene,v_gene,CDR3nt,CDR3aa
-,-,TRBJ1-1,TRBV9,TGTGCCAGCAGCGTGACATGGATCAACACTGAAGCTTTCTTT,CASSVTWINTEAFF
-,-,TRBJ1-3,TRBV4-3,TGCGCCAGCAGCCAAGCGAGGCAGCTAGTTGGAAACACCATATATTTT,CASSQARQLVGNTIYF
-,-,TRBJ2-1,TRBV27,TGTGCCAGCAGTTTGTCGGGGGACCCCCTCTACAATGAGCAGTTCTTC,CASSLSGDPLYNEQFF
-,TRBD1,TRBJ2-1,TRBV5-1,TGCGCCAGCAGCCGCGACAGGGGAGAAAGGGATGAGCAGTTCTTC,CASSRDRGERDEQFF
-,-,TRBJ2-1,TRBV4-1,TGCGCCAGCAGCCATGTATACAGTGAGTCCAATGAGCAGTTCTTC,CASSHVYSESNEQFF
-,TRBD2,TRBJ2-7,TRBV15,TGTGCCACCAGCAGAGATGGGGAGGGGTCCGAGCAGTACTTC,CATSRDGEGSEQYF
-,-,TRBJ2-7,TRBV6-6,TGTGCCGGAATCTGGGACTTTTCCTACGAGCAGTACTTC,CAGIWDFSYEQYF
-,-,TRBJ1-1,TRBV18,TGTGCCAGCTCACCACCCTCCAGGGGTAGTTCTGAAGCTTTCTTT,CASSPPSRGSSEAFF
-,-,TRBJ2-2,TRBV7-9,TGTGCCAGCAGCTTAGTTATGTTCGCCGGGGAGCTGTTTTTT,CASSLVMFAGELFF
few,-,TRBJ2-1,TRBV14,TGTGCCAGCAGCCAAAAGCGGGTCCACTACAATGAGCAGTTCTTC,CASSQKRVHYNEQFF
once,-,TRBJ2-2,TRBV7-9,TGTGCCACTACGGTAAACACCGGGGAGCTGTTTTTT,CATTVNTGELFF